In its sample, the clone carrying this T cell receptor beta chain was seen once. As yet, its antigen is unknown. The data originate from a study of naive CD8 T cells in extremely preterm neonates. Study details: Reported adult age range differs: about 24-55 years versus roughly 20-50 years. General study points: Term neonates approximately 0.4%, young children 0.025% to 0.035%, adults approximately 0.0091%; preterm neonates shared 2.5% to 3%. Compared with all age groups, preterm neonates showed less repertoire richness.

There are 14 residues in the CDR3. Germline V CDR1 and CDR2: MNHNS, SASEGT. V dropped 8 bases and J dropped 1 base, with 13 bases sitting between them. Repertoires were generated with immunoSEQ multiplex PCR, while TCRdb's copy carries only in-frame clones and drops some. The sample includes 3,900 or so clones, about 97% of them seen just once. Per sample, roughly 17,000 to 110,000 naive CD8+ cells were sorted. The TCR was taken from a human donor in good health. V usage is TRBV6-1 and J usage is TRBJ2-3, with a tentative D call TRBD2 (6 bases). The sample consisted of naive CD8+ T cells from blood. CDR3 amino acids: CASGRGTRTDTQYF. CDR3 bases: TGTGCCAGCGGACGGGGGACCCGCACAGATACGCAGTATTTT.